Presented here are 15 T cell receptor beta chains from one specimen sequenced in a study of blood T cell repertoires in COVID-19. Sequencing used immunoSEQ multiplex PCR; TCRdb keeps in-frame clones, though not all of them. The table shows about 240,000 clones, with 87% occurring only once. The sequenced material came from peripheral blood. Receptor source: a man in his sixties who had recovered from COVID-19.

In its sample, this clone was seen once. V usage is TRBV19 and J usage is TRBJ2-5; D is perhaps TRBD1 (5 bases). CDR1 is LNHDA, CDR2 SQIVND, per germline (reference sequence). The CDR3 extends over 13 amino acids. Deletions cut 6 bases from V and 1 base from J, with 9 bases between. Written as DNA, the CDR3 is TGTGCCAGTAGGCCACAGGCCCAAGAGACCCAGTACTTC. This gives the protein CASRPQAQETQYF.

This clone was picked up a small number of times. The chain is built from TRBV19 and TRBJ2-7; 8 bases are shared with TRBD2. V was pared by 7 bases and J by 1 base, with 15 bases of the junction left unmatched. This CDR3 is 17 amino acids long. The germline V gene encodes CDR1 LNHDA and CDR2 SQIVND (reference sequence). CDR3 in DNA: TGTGCCAGTACCTCCCCGGGTGCGGGGGGTTTGTCCTACGAGCAGTACGTC. The encoded protein is CASTSPGAGGLSYEQYV.

The count of this clone is one. The rearrangement uses TRBV9 and TRBJ2-3; 7 bases map to TRBD2. From germline, CDR1 is SGDLS and CDR2 YYNGEE. The CDR3 extends over 16 amino acids. The V segment lost 0 bases and the J segment 0 bases; nucleotides outside the gene matches: 4. The CDR3 sequence: CASSVGPGGSTDTQYF. The DNA for the CDR3 is TGTGCCAGCAGCGTAGGGCCGGGGGGAAGCACAGATACGCAGTATTTT.

The chain has TRBV7-6 and TRBJ2-7; 10 nucleotides agree with TRBD1. Germline CDR1 and CDR2: SGHVS and FNYEAQ. The CDR3 loop spans 18 amino acids. The V segment lost 5 bases and the J segment 2 bases; nucleotides outside the gene matches: 15. The CDR3 nucleotides are TGTGCCAGCAGCAGGGGATTACCGGGACAGGGGTGGCCCTACGAGCAGTACTTC. Its translation is CASSRGLPGQGWPYEQYF.

V is TRBV30 and J is TRBJ1-2, with 8 bases aligning to TRBD1. V lost 3 bases and J lost 8; bases outside the gene matches: 8. The CDR3 covers 13 residues. Germline CDR1 GTSNPN, CDR2 SVGIG (reference sequence). The CDR3 reads CAWSQDRARGYTF. The CDR3 DNA follows: TGTGCCTGGAGCCAGGACAGGGCTCGAGGCTACACCTTC.

The chain joins TRBV20-1 to TRBJ2-1; D unclear. With 3 bases removed from V and 6 bases from J, the gap between germline ends came to 12 bases. The CDR3 spans 13 residues. The germline gives CDR1 DFQATT, CDR2 SNEGSKA (reference sequence). The CDR3 sequence: CSASGQVRNEQFF. DNA for the CDR3: TGCAGTGCTAGTGGGCAGGTTCGCAATGAGCAGTTCTTC.

J is TRBJ2-1 and V is TRBV3-1 (or the pseudogene TRBV3-2); 9 bases are a match to TRBD2. CDR3 length equals 16 residues. V shed 2 bases and J 1 base; nucleotides not matched to a gene: 3. Germline V gene lookup returns CDR1 LGHDT and CDR2 YNNKEL (reference sequence). The CDR3 bases are TGTGCCAGCAGCCAAAGCGGGGGGCGATCCTACAATGAGCAGTTCTTC. This translates into CASSQSGGRSYNEQFF.

The chain couples TRBV5-1 to TRBJ2-4, with a weak D call TRBD1 (6 bases). The germline V gene has CDR1 SGHRS and CDR2 YFSETQ. This CDR3 is built from 20 residues. The V and J ends lost 2 bases and 3 bases respectively, with 27 bases between them. CDR3 in amino acids: CASSFDARTAPGLDKNIQYF. CDR3 DNA: TGCGCCAGCAGCTTTGACGCTAGGACAGCTCCTGGGTTGGACAAAAACATTCAGTACTTC.

The rearrangement links TRBV7-8 to TRBJ2-2; perhaps TRBD2 as D (7 bases). There are 15 residues in the CDR3. Trimming removed 6 bases at V and 4 bases at J, with 15 bases between. Germline V CDR1 and CDR2: SGHVS, FQNEAQ. CDR3 nucleotides: TGTGCCAGCAGTCGGCGGGGGCGGGCCACCGGGGAGCTGTTTTTT. Protein: CASSRRGRATGELFF.

This clone appeared once. The genes are TRBV11-3 and TRBJ2-3; TRBD1 aligns across 9 bases. Looked up from germline, CDR1 is SGHNT and CDR2 is YENEEA. The CDR3 has 14 amino acids. With V trimmed by 5 bases and J by 5 bases, 5 bases remained unmatched. This CDR3 reads CASSRTGARDTQYF. The CDR3 DNA follows: TGTGCCAGCAGCCGGACAGGGGCCAGAGATACGCAGTATTTT.

The genes are TRBV27 and TRBJ1-1, with TRBD1 identical over 9 bases. Germline-derived CDR1 and CDR2 are MNHEY and SMNVEV (reference sequence). After removal of 8 bases from V and 5 bases from J, the junction contained 9 bases not matched to a gene. This CDR3 contains 14 residues. The CDR3 region has the DNA TGTGCCAGCGGACCACAGGGGGCTTGGACTGAAGCTTTCTTT. Amino acids: CASGPQGAWTEAFF.

The V gene is TRBV24-1, the J gene TRBJ2-1; 10 bases are a match to TRBD1. Trimming at V came to 3 bases and at J to 7 bases, leaving 8 bases not matched to a gene. Looked up from germline, CDR1 is KGHDR and CDR2 is SFDVKD. This CDR3 spans 16 amino acids. CDR3 sequence (DNA): TGTGCCACCAGTGATCCCGACAGGGGGCATTGGAATGAGCAGTTCTTC. Translating gives CATSDPDRGHWNEQFF.

The J gene is TRBJ2-3, the V gene TRBV19; tentative D call: TRBD2 (6 bases). The ends were cut back, 1 base at V and 3 bases at J, with 20 bases in the middle. Per the germline V gene, CDR1 is LNHDA and CDR2 is SQIVND (reference sequence). The CDR3 is 18 residues long. This CDR3 reads CASSIGKRDFFGTDTQYF. CDR3 in DNA: TGTGCCAGTAGTATAGGGAAAAGGGACTTCTTTGGAACAGATACGCAGTATTTT. Using reference TRBV19 and TRBJ2-3 for the parts outside the CDR3, the full variable domain is DGGITQSPKYLFRKEGQNVTLSCEQNLNHDAMYWYRQDPGQGLRLIYYSQIVNDFQKGDIAEGYSVSREKKESFPLTVTSAQKNPTAFYLCASSIGKRDFFGTDTQYFGPGTRLTVL.

The chain couples TRBV5-1 to TRBJ1-3; D uncertain. In germline, CDR1 is SGHRS, CDR2 YFSETQ. V was pared by 6 bases and J by 0 bases, with 16 bases between. The CDR3 is 16 residues long. The CDR3 nucleotides are TGCGCCAGCACGTTGATGACTTCGAGCTCTGGAAACACCATATATTTT. Translated: CASTLMTSSSGNTIYF.

The chain joins TRBV9 to TRBJ1-2; 10 nucleotides line up with TRBD1. V trimming: 4 bases; J trimming: 5 bases; junction bases outside the gene matches: 2. Germline V gene data show CDR1 as SGDLS and CDR2 as YYNGEE. The CDR3 is 13 amino acids. The CDR3 sequence is CASSRTGGYGYTF. CDR3 DNA: TGTGCCAGCAGCCGGACAGGGGGTTATGGCTACACCTTC.